This section outlines one T cell receptor beta chain sequence together with its context. What it recognizes is unknown. PCR used 60 Vbeta primers and 13 Jbeta primers. Original handling: A later analysis tallied 75 million to 80 million unique TCR beta chains, approximately 10 million of them shared. TCRdb keeps only in-frame clones here, not all; method: immunoSEQ multiplex PCR. That table furnishes V, J and clone size, whereas the DNA furnished D and trimming. The sample lists 180,000 or so clones, about 80% occurring once. Germline CDR1 SGHKS, CDR2 YYEKEE (reference sequence). The CDR3 contains 17 residues. With 3 bases removed from V and 1 base from J, the gap between germline ends came to 19 bases. The sample is drawn from a study of cytomegalovirus exposure and HLA in healthy donors. In the study overall: Counted in an early data release were about 85 million unique TCRs from HLA-typed donors.

Findings and limits, study-wide: It was reported that the classifier diagnosed cytomegalovirus status with high specificity and sensitivity in both the original and validation cohorts. The authors listed 150 to 200 TCR beta chains as cytomegalovirus-associated.

This chain connects TRBV5-5 to TRBJ1-1; tentatively, D is TRBD1 (6 bases). Sequencing was performed on PBMCs. The TCR originated in a man aged 18 to 30 in good health and CMV-seronegative. CDR3 in amino acids: CASSSLGTFNKNTEAFF. The CDR3 DNA reads TGTGCCAGCAGCTCCCTGGGGACATTCAACAAGAACACTGAAGCTTTCTTT.